This TCR beta chain was recorded in a study of patients and donors after allogeneic stem cell transplantation. Via MiXCR, TCRdb re-called the RT-PCR reads, giving one row per CDR3 protein. The repertoire holds about a million distinct CDR3 sequences, with roughly 17% as singletons. V shed 3 bases and J shed 1 base, with 9 bases lying between them. This CDR3 region has 13 residues. CDR1 and CDR2 from the germline V gene are DFQATT and SNEGSKA (reference sequence). This rearrangement joins TRBV20-1 to TRBJ1-2, with a tentative D call TRBD1 (6 bases). The source is a human donor who was either an allogeneic HSCT recipient or a stem cell or donor lymphocyte infusion donor (not recorded which). It is not recorded whose cells these are; they may come from a transplant donor. The sample consisted of blood, either unsorted or a sorted T cell fraction (not recorded which). As DNA, the CDR3 is TGCAGTGCTAGCAGACAGGATAACTATGGCTACACCTTC. Amino acids: CSASRQDNYGYTF.